Listed here are 2 T cell receptor beta chains from one sample, sequenced in a study of shared clonotypes between healthy human individuals. Measured with immunoSEQ multiplex PCR; TCRdb has only the in-frame clones, and not every one. The data show hundreds of thousands of clones, with less than 80% seen just once and about 1.8% held by the top ten. The specimen sequenced was memory CD4+ T cells sorted from blood. Subset defined: CD45RA-negative fraction. These receptors originate from a young woman in good health.

This clone has a single count. The CDR3 loop reads CASSTVKRAPPPGTQYF. DNA of the CDR3: TGTGCCAGCAGTACCGTGAAGCGGGCGCCACCGCCAGGCACGCAGTATTTT. V usage is TRBV28 and J usage is TRBJ2-3, with D perhaps matching TRBD2 (6 bases). Germline assignment: CDR1 MDHEN and CDR2 SYDVKM. The CDR3 totals 17 residues. With 5 bases removed from V and 9 bases from J, the gap between germline ends came to 27 bases.

The rearrangement links TRBV7-8 to TRBJ1-1; D is undetermined. There are 12 residues in the CDR3. In germline, CDR1 is SGHVS, CDR2 FQNEAQ. Trimming pared 5 bases from V and 6 bases from J, leaving 10 bases between. This chain's CDR3 is CASSPSLSEAFF. The CDR3 nucleotides are TGTGCCAGCAGCCCGTCCCTATCTGAAGCTTTCTTT.